Shown below are 20 T cell receptor beta chains from a single sample sequenced in a study of shared clonotypes between healthy human individuals. Method: immunoSEQ multiplex PCR; TCRdb's copy keeps in-frame clones and lacks some. The table includes 2,500,000 or so clones, around nine tenths detected once. The sample comprised naive CD4+ T cells sorted from blood. Noted subset: CD45RA+ positively selected. These receptors were taken from a man between 18 and 29 years old in good health.

The chain couples TRBV6-5 to TRBJ2-7; D ambiguous. The germline V and J ends were trimmed by 3 bases and 4 bases, with 19 bases remaining between them. The CDR3 covers 16 residues. Germline lookup yields CDR1 MNHEY and CDR2 SVGAGI. CDR3 sequence (DNA): TGTGCCAGCAGTTATTCATCGTCTCGGGTGGGATACGAGCAGTACTTC. As protein: CASSYSSSRVGYEQYF.

This clone was detected once. This chain connects TRBV5-1 to TRBJ1-2; maybe TRBD1 (5 bases). The CDR3 is 15 amino acids. CDR1 SGHRS and CDR2 YFSETQ come from the germline V gene. V was pared by 4 bases and J by 7 bases, with 20 bases between. CDR3 coding DNA: TGCGCCAGCAGCCCAGACACTGGGGGGGTAGGTGGCTACACCTTC. Its translation: CASSPDTGGVGGYTF.

V is TRBV5-5 and J is TRBJ2-5, with 7 positions matching TRBD1. Germline values: CDR1 SGHKS, CDR2 YYEKEE (reference sequence). This CDR3 is 13 amino acids long. V dropped 2 bases and J dropped 6; count of bases not matched to a gene: 4. CDR3 DNA sequence: TGTGCCAGCAGCTTTGACAGGGATAAGACCCAGTACTTC. Its protein product is CASSFDRDKTQYF. The full variable domain, completed using reference TRBV5-5 and TRBJ2-5, is DAGVTQSPTHLIKTRGQQVTLRCSPISGHKSVSWYQQVLGQGPQFIFQYYEKEERGRGNFPDRFSARQFPNYSSELNVNALLLGDSALYLCASSFDRDKTQYFGPGTRLLVL.

The rearrangement joins TRBV11-2 to TRBJ2-3; possible D gene TRBD2, 7 bases. Trimming cost V 3 bases and J 5 bases, with 12 bases left between them. The CDR3 is 14 amino acids. CDR1 is SGHAT and CDR2 is FQNNGV in the germline V gene. As DNA, the CDR3 is TGTGCCAGCAGCTTGAGGGGGGGGGTAGATACGCAGTATTTT. Translation: CASSLRGGVDTQYF.

The chain joins TRBV6-5 to TRBJ2-4; D is perhaps TRBD2 (5 bases). V was clipped by 7 bases and J by 1 base, with 14 bases between them. This CDR3 region has 15 residues. From germline, CDR1 is MNHEY and CDR2 SVGAGI. Here the CDR3 reads CASKPILEAKNIQYF. The CDR3 DNA reads as TGTGCCAGCAAACCTATACTAGAGGCCAAAAACATTCAGTACTTC.

The V and J genes are TRBV6-1 and TRBJ2-7, with no clear D. CDR1 and CDR2 (germline): MNHNS, SASEGT. Trimming removed 7 bases from V and 1 base from J, with 14 bases in between. The CDR3 covers 14 residues. The CDR3: CASIEEVASYEQYF. The CDR3 DNA reads as TGTGCCAGCATCGAGGAAGTCGCTTCCTACGAGCAGTACTTC.

The chain couples TRBV5-4 to TRBJ2-2; D might be TRBD1 (5 bases). The length of the CDR3 is 16 residues. V was pared by 0 bases and J by 0 bases, with 9 bases between. Germline V gene lookup returns CDR1 SGHNT and CDR2 YYREEE (reference sequence). The CDR3 nucleotides read TGTGCCAGCAGCTTGGGGGCAGGGACGAACACCGGGGAGCTGTTTTTT. As protein: CASSLGAGTNTGELFF.

The chain employs TRBV10-2 and TRBJ2-7; perhaps TRBD2 as D (5 bases). V gave up 8 bases and J gave up 2 bases, with 13 bases separating them. Per the germline V gene, CDR1 is WSHSY and CDR2 is SAAADI. This CDR3 is 13 amino acids long. CDR3 nucleotide sequence: TGCGCCAGCCAAATGGACTCGACCTACGAGCAGTACTTC. The encoded protein is CASQMDSTYEQYF.

The chain employs TRBV10-3 and TRBJ2-1, with 12 positions matching TRBD2. Germline V gene sequence: CDR1 ENHRY, CDR2 SYGVKD. The CDR3 is 17 residues long. V lost 6 bases and J lost 5; bases outside the gene matches: 11. This CDR3 is CAIRDRRTSGANNEQFF. For the CDR3, the DNA is TGTGCCATCAGGGACCGGCGGACTAGCGGGGCGAACAATGAGCAGTTCTTC.

This clone was found once. The chain has TRBV10-1 and TRBJ2-2; D unclear. Germline CDR1 WNHNN, CDR2 SYGVQD (reference sequence). V lost 3 bases and J lost 3, with 8 bases in between. The CDR3 loop spans 14 amino acids. The CDR3, as DNA: TGCGCCAGCAGTGATCGGGTGTACACCGGGGAGCTGTTTTTT. Its protein product is CASSDRVYTGELFF.

V and J are TRBV10-3 and TRBJ2-7; D may match TRBD1 or TRBD2 (5 bases each). With 3 bases removed from V and 6 bases from J, the gap between germline ends came to 18 bases. CDR3 length: 15 amino acids. The V gene's germline CDR1 is ENHRY and CDR2 SYGVKD. The CDR3 sequence is CAISDQGALRTEQYF. The CDR3 DNA is TGTGCCATCAGTGACCAGGGAGCCCTCAGGACCGAGCAGTACTTC.

This clone appeared a single time. Other DNA sequences of this sample code for an identical CDR3. This chain uses TRBV5-4 with TRBJ2-5, with TRBD2 matching 9 bases. J was trimmed by 4 bases and V by 4 bases; bases with no gene match: 14. CDR3 length equals 17 residues. From germline, CDR1 is SGHNT and CDR2 YYREEE (reference sequence). The CDR3 region has the DNA TGTGCCAGCAGCGCTGGGCTAGCGGGGACGACGGCAGAGACCCAGTACTTC. As protein: CASSAGLAGTTAETQYF.

The DNA of the CDR3 is TGCGCCAGCAGCCCCGGGGCAGTTCCTAGCGAGCAGTACTTC. Translated, it gives CASSPGAVPSEQYF. This chain uses TRBV5-1 with TRBJ2-7; TRBD1 or TRBD2 may be the D gene (5 bases each). This CDR3 is 14 amino acids long. V lost 4 bases and J 6 bases, leaving 17 bases between the germline ends. In germline, CDR1 is SGHRS, CDR2 YFSETQ.

This clone was observed a single time. This sequence joins TRBV5-1 and TRBJ2-3; the match to TRBD2 covers 9 bases. V lost 3 bases, J lost 4 bases, and 9 bases stayed unmatched. Germline lookup yields CDR1 SGHRS and CDR2 YFSETQ. The CDR3 extends over 16 amino acids. CDR3 protein: CASSWTGTSNADTQYF. The CDR3 nucleotides read TGCGCCAGCAGCTGGACCGGGACTAGCAACGCAGATACGCAGTATTTT.

V usage is TRBV4-1 and J usage is TRBJ1-4, with TRBD1 matching over 9 bases. J was trimmed by 0 bases and V by 4 bases; bases with no gene match: 6. Germline CDR1 is MGHRA and CDR2 is YSYEKL. The CDR3 length is 17 residues. CDR3 sequence reads: CASSLDRGHATNEKLFF. CDR3 DNA: TGCGCCAGCAGCCTGGACAGGGGACATGCAACTAATGAAAAACTGTTTTTT.

As concerns this clone: At the DNA level, this CDR3 is encoded by other sequences in the same sample as well. V and J are TRBV7-8 and TRBJ1-3, with TRBD1 identical over 10 bases. Trimming removed 5 bases from V and 4 bases from J; junction bases left unmatched: 8. Germline lookup yields CDR1 SGHVS and CDR2 FQNEAQ. This CDR3 comprises 16 residues. The CDR3 spells CASSPRDRGSGNTIYF. The CDR3, as DNA: TGTGCCAGCAGCCCCCGGGACAGGGGATCAGGAAACACCATATATTTT. The whole variable domain, remainder taken from reference TRBV7-8 and TRBJ1-3, is GAGVSQSPRYKVAKRGQDVALRCDPISGHVSLFWYQQALGQGPEFLTYFQNEAQLDKSGLPSDRFFAERPEGSVSTLKIQRTQQEDSAVYLCASSPRDRGSGNTIYFGEGSWLTVV.

This clone showed up just once. The chain joins TRBV2 to TRBJ1-1; weak D call: TRBD1 (6 bases). Trimming took 1 base from V and 4 from J, leaving 10 bases between them. Germline loops: CDR1 SNHLY, CDR2 FYNNEI. The CDR3 contains 14 residues. The DNA for the CDR3 is TGTGCCAGCAGTGAAGGGGCAGGGGTCACTGAAGCTTTCTTT. It yields the protein CASSEGAGVTEAFF.

This clone was recorded once. V gene TRBV19 combines with J gene TRBJ1-2, with 8 bases lining up with TRBD1. The CDR3 loop spans 13 amino acids. Germline CDR1 reads LNHDA; CDR2 reads SQIVND (reference sequence). With 5 bases clipped from V and 7 bases from J, the junction kept 6 bases outside the gene matches. The CDR3 spells CASSVGQEAGYTF. CDR3 DNA: TGTGCCAGTAGTGTGGGACAGGAGGCTGGCTACACCTTC.

This chain uses TRBV28 with TRBJ2-7; 12 bases are a match to TRBD1. From germline, CDR1 is MDHEN and CDR2 SYDVKM. This CDR3 has 14 residues. The junction had 8 bases not matched to a gene; V was cut back by 7 bases and J by 7 bases. In DNA, the CDR3 is TGTGCCAGCACTCCGGGACAGGGGGCGAAGGAGCAGTACTTC. Amino acids: CASTPGQGAKEQYF.

V usage is TRBV6-1 and J usage is TRBJ2-1; D gene unclear. The CDR3 is made up of 12 amino acids. Per germline, CDR1 MNHNS and CDR2 SASEGT. V was clipped by 6 bases and J by 3 bases, with 6 bases between them. CDR3 in amino acids: CASRRGYNEQFF. In nucleotides, the CDR3 is TGTGCCAGCAGAAGAGGCTACAATGAGCAGTTCTTC.